This TCR beta chain was sequenced in a study of cytomegalovirus exposure and HLA in healthy donors. Study-level findings and limits: In vitro assays verified that three CMV-associated chains recognized CMV antigens specifically. Listed as cytomegalovirus-associated were roughly 180 TCR beta chains.

The donors were part of the validation cohort, which consisted of over a hundred subjects and was separate from the first cohort of under 850 subjects. A remark on this clone: Its specificity is unknown.

Measured with immunoSEQ multiplex PCR; TCRdb has only the in-frame clones, and not every one. The sample holds 95,000 to 120,000 clones, 70% to 85% seen once. J was trimmed by 3 bases and V by 3 bases; bases with no gene match: 4. The germline V gene has CDR1 SGHRS and CDR2 YFSETQ. There are 14 residues in the CDR3. J is TRBJ2-7 and V is TRBV5-1, with 9 bases identical to TRBD1. The sequence derives from a woman aged 18-30 years in good health and CMV-seronegative. The source material was PBMCs. CDR3 DNA: TGCGCCAGCAGCTCGGGACAGGGAAACTACGAGCAGTACTTC. Translated, it gives CASSSGQGNYEQYF.